This TCR beta chain was recovered during a study of T cells after yellow fever vaccination. Whole-study results and caveats: Contaminating bulk clonotypes could be abundant in FACS-sorted repertoires.

TCRdb itself ran the 5' RACE reads through MiXCR, one entry per CDR3 protein. The sample lists 150,000 to 200,000 distinct CDR3 sequences; approximately 11% were seen once. The CDR3 has 14 residues. Per germline, CDR1 MNHEY and CDR2 SMNVEV (reference sequence). V lost 5 bases and J 5 bases, leaving 13 bases between the germline ends. In the case of this clonotype: Its antigen remains unknown.

The input for sequencing was CD8+ T cells sorted from PBMCs, taken 15 days after the yellow fever booster vaccination. This sequence originates from a man in his late teens or twenties who received the YFV17D yellow fever vaccine. This chain joins TRBV27 and TRBJ2-1; tentative D call: TRBD1 (6 bases). In nucleotides, the CDR3 is TGTGCCAGCAGTCCACAGGGACCGCACAATGAGCAGTTCTTC. This gives the protein CASSPQGPHNEQFF.